One T cell receptor beta chain is described in this entry. The antigen is undetermined. V was clipped by 6 bases and J by 7 bases; unmatched bases: 12. The CDR3 is 15 amino acids. The data were obtained in a study of T-cell reconstitution after alpha-beta-depleted transplantation in children. Unique molecular identifiers featured in how the TCRbeta library was prepared. TCRdb reprocessed the PCR reads with MiXCR, giving one entry per CDR3 protein. The data show under 850,000 distinct CDR3 sequences, under 15% seen once. Whole-study findings and limits: T-cell counts and diversity at one year post-transplant came mainly from newly produced T cells.

The source material was PBMCs, sampled before TCRalphabeta/CD19-depleted stem cell transplant. This chain links TRBV12-3 or TRBV12-4 with TRBJ2-1; the match to TRBD2 covers 7 bases. This sequence was found in a girl aged 2 to 9 with congenital amegakaryocytic thrombocytopenia, due to receive a stem cell transplant. In DNA form, the CDR3 reads TGTGCCAGCAGCCGAAGACTAGCCCCTGAGAATGAGCAGTTCTTC. Its protein product is CASSRRLAPENEQFF.